This T cell receptor (beta chain) was observed in a study of monozygotic twins with cystic fibrosis. Study observations and caveats: Low clonality (median roughly 0.0087) suggested a mostly naive repertoire. Nucleotide-identical clonotype sharing was significantly higher within monozygotic CF twin pairs than between unrelated CF individuals.

Remarks on this clone: What it recognizes is unknown.

Some clones are missing from TCRdb's copy, which holds only in-frame ones; the method was immunoSEQ multiplex PCR. The profile shows around 25,000 clones, 75% to 95% of them singletons. The germline CDR1 and CDR2 sequences are SGHDN and FVKESK. The CDR3 is 12 amino acids. Trimming left V 1 base short and J 6 bases short, with 4 bases between. V and J are TRBV14 and TRBJ1-5; D ambiguous. The sequencing input was blood. This sequence was found in a girl aged 2 to 9 with cystic fibrosis. Written as DNA, the CDR3 is TGTGCCAGCAGCCAAGGAATTCAGCCCCAGCATTTT. Residues: CASSQGIQPQHF.